This TCR beta chain was profiled in a study of T cell responses to AZD1222 COVID-19 vaccine (dated by TCRdb to the early 2020s). The study in broad terms: A total of 233 trial participants underwent TCR sequencing, of whom about 210 had received two doses of AZD1222 and 26 had received two doses of the MenACWY control vaccine. Trial participants were enrolled by age into 18-55, 56-69 and 70-plus year subgroups, with about 150, 28 and 57 TCR-sequenced participants respectively.

The CDR3 regions of human TCRbeta chains were subjected to immunosequencing. On the study's bioinformatics: Repertoire TCRs were matched against a reference library of SARS-CoV-2-specific TCRs generated with the MIRA antigen-specificity platform. Breadth was defined as the fraction of unique TCRs that were SARS-CoV-2-associated. Depth was defined as the fraction of total T cells that were SARS-CoV-2-associated. Using the MIRA data, every spike-specific TCR was mapped to the spike region that the TCR reacted to and assigned to either a CD4 or a CD8 class. Log10-transformed breadth and depth values were compared by one-way ANOVA with Sidak's multiple comparisons tests. In TCRdb, the immuneACCESS table is reduced to in-frame sequences with V and J assigned. These tables do not hold every clone; where another copy was compared, an unresolved V gene accounts for under half, and the others remain unexplained. Clone size and the V and J calls come from that table; the DNA yielded D and trimming. This sample's table contains over 120,000 clones. About 2.2% of the sample comes from the top ten.

What the work shows at the level of the full study, not this receptor alone: Participants were mostly white British, with more females than males. The authors suggested clonal diversity may have been underestimated. After two AZD1222 doses, spike-specific TCR breadth and depth were significantly higher than at day 0 and than in MenACWY recipients. Nearly half of unique spike-specific TCRs reportedly recognized epitopes outside regions mutated in the B.1.351 and B.1.1.7 variants. Conclusions about previously exposed vaccinees are limited because only 6 or 7 AZD1222 recipients were SARS-CoV-2 seropositive at baseline. The 56-69-year group was small, and its depth increase did not reach significance, likely because of low power. The whole spike protein was spanned by vaccine-associated CD4 TCRs, and dominant responses were seen in regions 160-218 and 743-854. Because no day 14 peak-response samples were available, the repertoires could be characterized only after the peak T cell response.

Of note for this clone: The target of this receptor is not known.

From the germline V gene, CDR1 is MNHNS and CDR2 is SASEGT. Trimming costs V 4 bases and J 0 bases, and their ends lie 18 bases apart. The CDR3 sequence holds 17 residues, the cysteine and phenylalanine included. Just CDR3 DNA is preserved here, 51 bases in frame from base 1. The sample's time point, from its label and the paper: baseline before first vaccination. Vaccinee samples were obtained from the UK trials COV001 and COV002, which included a single-blind randomized controlled phase 2/3 trial of AZD1222 (ChAdOx1 nCoV-19) in healthy adults. For TCRbeta chain sequencing, PBMC samples from trial participants were taken at day 0 and at day 28 after the second dose.

The clonotype comes from an adult in good health. Sample: peripheral blood. The V and J genes are TRBV6-1 and TRBJ1-1; TRBD1 is possibly the D segment (5 matching bases). The nucleotide sequence is given as TGTGCCAGCAGTGTGGGGGGGGTGCGAAAAATGAACACTGAAGCTTTCTTT. This encodes CASSVGGVRKMNTEAFF.